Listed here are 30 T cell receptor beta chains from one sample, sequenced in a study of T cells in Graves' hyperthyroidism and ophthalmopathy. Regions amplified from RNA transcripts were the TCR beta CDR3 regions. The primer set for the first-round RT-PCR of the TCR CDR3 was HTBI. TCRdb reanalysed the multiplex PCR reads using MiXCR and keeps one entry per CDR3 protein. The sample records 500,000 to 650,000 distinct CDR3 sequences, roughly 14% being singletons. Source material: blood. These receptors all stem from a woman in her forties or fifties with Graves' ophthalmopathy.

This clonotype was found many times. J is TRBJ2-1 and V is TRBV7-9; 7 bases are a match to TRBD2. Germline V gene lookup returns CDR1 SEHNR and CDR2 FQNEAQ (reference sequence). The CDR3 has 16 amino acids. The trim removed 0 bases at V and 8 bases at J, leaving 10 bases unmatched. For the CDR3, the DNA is TGTGCCAGCAGCTTAGCAACTCTAGCGGTTAGGGATGAGCAGTTCTTC. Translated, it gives CASSLATLAVRDEQFF.

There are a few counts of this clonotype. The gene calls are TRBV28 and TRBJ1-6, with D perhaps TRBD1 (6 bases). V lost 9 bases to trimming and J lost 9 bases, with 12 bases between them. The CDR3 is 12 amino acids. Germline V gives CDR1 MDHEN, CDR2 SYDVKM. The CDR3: CASGTSSSPLHF. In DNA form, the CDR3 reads TGTGCCAGTGGGACATCCAGTTCACCCCTCCACTTT.

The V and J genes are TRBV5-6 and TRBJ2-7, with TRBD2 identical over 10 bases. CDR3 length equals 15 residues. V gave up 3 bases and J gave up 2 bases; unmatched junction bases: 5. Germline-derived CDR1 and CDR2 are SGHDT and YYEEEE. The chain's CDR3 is CASSWWGLATYEQYF. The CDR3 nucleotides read TGTGCCAGCAGCTGGTGGGGACTAGCGACCTACGAGCAGTACTTC.

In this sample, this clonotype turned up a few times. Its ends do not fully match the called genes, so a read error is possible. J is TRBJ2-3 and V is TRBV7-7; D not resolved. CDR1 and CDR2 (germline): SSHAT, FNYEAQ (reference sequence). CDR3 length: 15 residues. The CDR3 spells CASSRDPRSIDTQYF. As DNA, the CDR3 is TGTGCTAGCAGCCGCGACCCACGATCCATAGATACGCAGTATTTT.

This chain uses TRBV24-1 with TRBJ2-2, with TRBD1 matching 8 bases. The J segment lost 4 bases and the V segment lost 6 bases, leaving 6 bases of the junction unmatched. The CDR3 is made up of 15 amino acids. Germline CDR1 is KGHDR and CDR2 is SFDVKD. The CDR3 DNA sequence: TGTGCCACCAGTTCGGCAGGGGGCCGCACCGGGGAGCTGTTTTTT. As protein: CATSSAGGRTGELFF.

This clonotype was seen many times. CDR3 residues: CASSLVGGQNSYEQYF. The CDR3 nucleotides are TGTGCCAGCAGCTTAGTAGGGGGACAGAACTCCTACGAGCAGTACTTC. The chain links TRBV7-9 to TRBJ2-7, with 7 bases aligning to TRBD1. This CDR3 has 16 amino acids. After removal of 1 base from V and 0 bases from J, the junction contained 6 bases not matched to a gene. Germline CDR1 reads SEHNR; CDR2 reads FQNEAQ (reference sequence).

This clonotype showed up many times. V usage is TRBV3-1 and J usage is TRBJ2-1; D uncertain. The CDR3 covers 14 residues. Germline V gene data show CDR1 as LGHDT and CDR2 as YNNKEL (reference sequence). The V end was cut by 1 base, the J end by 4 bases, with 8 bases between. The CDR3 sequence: CASSQGSEYNEQFF. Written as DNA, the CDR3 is TGTGCCAGCAGCCAAGGAAGTGAGTACAATGAGCAGTTCTTC.

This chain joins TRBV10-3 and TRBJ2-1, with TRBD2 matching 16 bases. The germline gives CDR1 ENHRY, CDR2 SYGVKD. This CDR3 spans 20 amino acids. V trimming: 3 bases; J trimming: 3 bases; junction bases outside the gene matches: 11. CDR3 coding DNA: TGTGCCATCAGTGACGGGACTAGCGGGAGGGGTAAGTTACTCTACAATGAGCAGTTCTTC. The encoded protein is CAISDGTSGRGKLLYNEQFF.

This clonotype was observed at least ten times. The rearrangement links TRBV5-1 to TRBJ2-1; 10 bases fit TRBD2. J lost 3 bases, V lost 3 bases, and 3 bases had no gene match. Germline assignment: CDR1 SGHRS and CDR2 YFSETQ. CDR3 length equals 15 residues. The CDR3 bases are TGCGCCAGCAGCTCTCTAGCGGGAGTCTACAATGAGCAGTTCTTC. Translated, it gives CASSSLAGVYNEQFF.

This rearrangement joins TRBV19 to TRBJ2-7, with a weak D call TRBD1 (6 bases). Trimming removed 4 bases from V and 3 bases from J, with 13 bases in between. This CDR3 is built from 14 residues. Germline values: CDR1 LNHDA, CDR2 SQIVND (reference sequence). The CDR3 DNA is TGTGCCAGTAGTAGGCCGGGACAAGTCTACGAGCAGTACTTC. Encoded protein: CASSRPGQVYEQYF.

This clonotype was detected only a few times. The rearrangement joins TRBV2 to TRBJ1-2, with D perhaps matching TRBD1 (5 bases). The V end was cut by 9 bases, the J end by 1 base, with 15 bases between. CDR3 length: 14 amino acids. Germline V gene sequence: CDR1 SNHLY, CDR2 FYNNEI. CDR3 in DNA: TGTGCCAGGAGCGGACGGGGCAATAACTATGGCTACACCTTC. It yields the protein CARSGRGNNYGYTF.

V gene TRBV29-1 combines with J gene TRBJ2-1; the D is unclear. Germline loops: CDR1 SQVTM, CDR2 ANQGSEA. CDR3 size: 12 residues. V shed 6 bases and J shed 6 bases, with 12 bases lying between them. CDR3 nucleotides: TGCAGCGTCACCGGGTTGCCCAATGAGCAGTTCTTC. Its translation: CSVTGLPNEQFF.

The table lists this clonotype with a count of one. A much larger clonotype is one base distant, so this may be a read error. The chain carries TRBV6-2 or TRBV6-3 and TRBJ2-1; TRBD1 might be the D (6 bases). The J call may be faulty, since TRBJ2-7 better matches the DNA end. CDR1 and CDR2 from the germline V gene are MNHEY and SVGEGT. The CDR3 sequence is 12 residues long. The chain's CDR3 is CASSRQVNEQYF. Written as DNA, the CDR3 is TGTGCCAGCAGTAGACAGGTAAATGAGCAGTACTTC.

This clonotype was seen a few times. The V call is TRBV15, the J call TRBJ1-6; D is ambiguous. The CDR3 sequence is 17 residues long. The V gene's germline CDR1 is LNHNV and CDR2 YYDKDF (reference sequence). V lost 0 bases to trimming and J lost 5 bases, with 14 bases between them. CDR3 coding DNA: TGTGCCACCAGCAGAGATCCCGGGAGGGCGAATAATTCACCCCTCCACTTT. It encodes CATSRDPGRANNSPLHF. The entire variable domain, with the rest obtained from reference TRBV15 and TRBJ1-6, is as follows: DAMVIQNPRYQVTQFGKPVTLSCSQTLNHNVMYWYQQKSSQAPKLLFHYYDKDFNNEADTPDNFQSRRPNTSFCFLDIRSPGLGDTAMYLCATSRDPGRANNSPLHFGNGTRLTVT.

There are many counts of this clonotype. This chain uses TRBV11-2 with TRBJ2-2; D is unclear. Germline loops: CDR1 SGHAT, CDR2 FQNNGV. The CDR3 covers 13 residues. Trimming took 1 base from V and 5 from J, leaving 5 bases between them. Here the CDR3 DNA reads TGTGCCAGCAGCTTAGGACCAACCGGGGAGCTGTTTTTT. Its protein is CASSLGPTGELFF.

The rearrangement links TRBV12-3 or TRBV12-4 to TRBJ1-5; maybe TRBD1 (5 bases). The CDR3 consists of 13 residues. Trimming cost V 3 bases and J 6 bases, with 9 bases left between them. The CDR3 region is CASSFLGVQPQHF. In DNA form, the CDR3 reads TGTGCCAGCAGTTTTTTGGGGGTTCAGCCCCAGCATTTT.

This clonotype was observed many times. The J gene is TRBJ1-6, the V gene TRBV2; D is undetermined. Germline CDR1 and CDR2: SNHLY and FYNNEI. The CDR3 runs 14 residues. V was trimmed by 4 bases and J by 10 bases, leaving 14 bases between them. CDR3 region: CASSGRTLGSPLHF. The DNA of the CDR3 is TGTGCCAGCAGTGGCAGGACCCTAGGGTCACCCCTCCACTTT.

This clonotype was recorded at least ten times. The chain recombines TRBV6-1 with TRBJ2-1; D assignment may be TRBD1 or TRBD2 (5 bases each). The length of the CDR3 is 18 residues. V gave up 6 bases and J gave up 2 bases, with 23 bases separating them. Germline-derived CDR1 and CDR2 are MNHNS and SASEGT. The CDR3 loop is CASRDLPGRRVTYNEQFF. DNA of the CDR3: TGTGCCAGCAGAGACCTTCCGGGACGCCGTGTTACCTACAATGAGCAGTTCTTC.

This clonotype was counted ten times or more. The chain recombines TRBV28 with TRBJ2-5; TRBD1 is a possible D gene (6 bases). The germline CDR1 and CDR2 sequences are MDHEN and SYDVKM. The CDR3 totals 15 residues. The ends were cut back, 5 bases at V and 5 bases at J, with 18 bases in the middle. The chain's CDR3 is CASSPSPGVGETQYF. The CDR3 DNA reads TGTGCCAGCAGTCCAAGTCCAGGGGTGGGGGAGACCCAGTACTTC.

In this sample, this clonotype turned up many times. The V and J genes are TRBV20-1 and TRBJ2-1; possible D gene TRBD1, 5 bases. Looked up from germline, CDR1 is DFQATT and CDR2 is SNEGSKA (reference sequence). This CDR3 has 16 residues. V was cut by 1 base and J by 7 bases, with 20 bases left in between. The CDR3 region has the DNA TGCAGTGCTAGAGTCGGTTGGGGCTCACTGGATAATGAGCAGTTCTTC. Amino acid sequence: CSARVGWGSLDNEQFF.

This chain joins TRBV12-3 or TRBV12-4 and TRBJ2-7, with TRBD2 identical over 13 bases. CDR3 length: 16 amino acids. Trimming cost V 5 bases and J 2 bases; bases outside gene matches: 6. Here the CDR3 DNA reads TGTGCCAGCAGTCGAGGACTAGCGGGAGTCCCCTACGAGCAGTACTTC. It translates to CASSRGLAGVPYEQYF.

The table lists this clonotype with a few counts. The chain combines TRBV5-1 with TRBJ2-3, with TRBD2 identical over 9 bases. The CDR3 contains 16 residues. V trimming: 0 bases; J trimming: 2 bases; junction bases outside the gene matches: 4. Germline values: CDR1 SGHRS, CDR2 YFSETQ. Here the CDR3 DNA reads TGCGCCAGCAGCTTGGGCGCTAGCGGGATCACAGATACGCAGTATTTT. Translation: CASSLGASGITDTQYF.

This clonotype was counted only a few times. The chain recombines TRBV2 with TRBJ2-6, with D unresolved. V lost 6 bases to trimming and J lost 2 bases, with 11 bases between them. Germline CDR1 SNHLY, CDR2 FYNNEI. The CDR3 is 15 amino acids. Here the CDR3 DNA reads TGTGCCAGCAGCCTTTGGGGAACTGGGGCCAACGTCCTGACTTTC. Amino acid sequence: CASSLWGTGANVLTF.

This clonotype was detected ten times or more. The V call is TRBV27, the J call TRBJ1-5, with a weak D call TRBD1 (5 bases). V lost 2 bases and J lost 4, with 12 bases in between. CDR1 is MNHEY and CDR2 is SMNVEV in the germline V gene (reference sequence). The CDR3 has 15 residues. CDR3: CASSLKGRENQPQHF. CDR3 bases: TGTGCCAGCAGTTTAAAGGGGAGGGAAAATCAGCCCCAGCATTTT.

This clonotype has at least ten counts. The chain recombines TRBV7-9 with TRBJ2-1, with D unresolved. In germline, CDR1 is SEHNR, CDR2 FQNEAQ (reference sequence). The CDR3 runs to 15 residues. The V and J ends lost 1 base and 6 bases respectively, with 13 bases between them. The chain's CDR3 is CASSLGRAVGNEQFF. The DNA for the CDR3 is TGTGCCAGCAGCTTAGGACGGGCGGTTGGCAATGAGCAGTTCTTC.

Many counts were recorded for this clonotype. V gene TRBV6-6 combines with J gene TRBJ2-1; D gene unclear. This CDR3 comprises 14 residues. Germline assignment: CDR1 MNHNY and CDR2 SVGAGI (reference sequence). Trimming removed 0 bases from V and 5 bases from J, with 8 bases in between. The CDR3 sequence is CASSYSWKDNEQFF. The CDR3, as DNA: TGTGCCAGCAGTTACTCGTGGAAAGACAATGAGCAGTTCTTC.

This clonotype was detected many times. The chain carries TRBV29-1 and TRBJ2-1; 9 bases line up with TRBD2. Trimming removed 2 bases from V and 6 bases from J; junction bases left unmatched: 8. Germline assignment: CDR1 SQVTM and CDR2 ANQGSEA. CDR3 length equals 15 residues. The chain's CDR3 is CSVESGTSFFNEQFF. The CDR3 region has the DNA TGCAGCGTTGAATCCGGGACTAGCTTCTTCAATGAGCAGTTCTTC.

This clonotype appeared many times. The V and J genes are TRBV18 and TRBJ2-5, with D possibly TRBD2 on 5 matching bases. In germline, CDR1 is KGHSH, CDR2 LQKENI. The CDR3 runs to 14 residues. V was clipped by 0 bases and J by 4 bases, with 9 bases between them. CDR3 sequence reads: CASSPPSATETQYF. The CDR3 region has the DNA TGTGCCAGCTCACCACCTAGCGCCACAGAGACCCAGTACTTC. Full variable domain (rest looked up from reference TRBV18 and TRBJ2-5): NAGVMQNPRHLVRRRGQEARLRCSPMKGHSHVYWYRQLPEEGLKFMVYLQKENIIDESGMPKERFSAEFPKEGPSILRIQQVVRGDSAAYFCASSPPSATETQYFGPGTRLLVL.

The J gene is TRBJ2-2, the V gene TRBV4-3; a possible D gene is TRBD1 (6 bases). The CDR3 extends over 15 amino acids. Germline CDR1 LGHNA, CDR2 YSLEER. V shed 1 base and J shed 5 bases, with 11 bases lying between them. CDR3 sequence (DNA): TGCGCCAGCAGCCAAGGGACAGAAAGTACCGGGGAGCTGTTTTTT. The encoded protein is CASSQGTESTGELFF.

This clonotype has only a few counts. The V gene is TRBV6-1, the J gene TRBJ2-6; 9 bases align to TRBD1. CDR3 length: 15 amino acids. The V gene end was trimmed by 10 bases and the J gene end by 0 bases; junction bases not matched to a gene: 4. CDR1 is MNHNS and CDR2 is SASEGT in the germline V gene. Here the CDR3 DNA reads TGTGCCACCGGGACAGGGTTCTCTGGGGCCAACGTCCTGACTTTC. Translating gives CATGTGFSGANVLTF.